The sequence of this T cell receptor (beta chain) was determined in a study of T-cell memory formation after mild COVID-19. From the 5' RACE reads, TCRdb called clonotypes with MiXCR, one entry per CDR3 protein. The repertoire includes 150,000 to 200,000 distinct CDR3 sequences, approximately 16% of them detected once, and around 2% sits in the top ten. This clonotype has only a few counts. From germline, CDR1 is LGHDT and CDR2 YNNKEL (reference sequence). Trimming stripped 3 bases from V and 4 bases from J, with 15 bases between. This CDR3 contains 15 residues. This clonotype was obtained from an adult woman who had mild COVID-19 (a few samples of this study predate the infection). Cell type and time point are not known. This rearrangement joins TRBV3-1 to TRBJ1-1, with D hard to call. Sequenced input: PBMCs or a T cell subset sorted from them (not recorded which). CDR3 bases: TGTGCCAGCAGCCATGGCCGTGGGTGGAGCACTGAAGCTTTCTTT. Translated: CASSHGRGWSTEAFF.